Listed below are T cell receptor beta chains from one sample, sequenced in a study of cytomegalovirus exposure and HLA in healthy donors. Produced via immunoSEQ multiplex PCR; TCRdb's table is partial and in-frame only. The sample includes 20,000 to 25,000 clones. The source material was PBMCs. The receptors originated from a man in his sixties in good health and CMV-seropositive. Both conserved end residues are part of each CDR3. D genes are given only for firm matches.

CASSYSGNGQPQHF	TGCGCCAGCAGTTACTCGGGTAATGGACAGCCCCAGCATTTT	TRBJ1-5	TRBV5-1	-
CASSLGLQGGNTEAFF	TGTGCCAGCAGCTTAGGCCTGCAGGGAGGGAATACTGAAGCTTTCTTT	TRBJ1-1	TRBV13	-
CASSLAFRAGEQYF	TGTGCCAGCAGCTTAGCGTTCCGAGCGGGCGAGCAGTACTTC	TRBJ2-7	TRBV7-6	-
CASSRGQGYRGSNQPQHF	TGTGCCAGTAGTAGGGGACAGGGCTACCGGGGGAGCAATCAGCCCCAGCATTTT	TRBJ1-5	TRBV19	TRBD1
CASSFAGSGETQYF	TGCGCCAGCAGCTTTGCAGGGTCTGGAGAGACCCAGTACTTC	TRBJ2-5	TRBV5-1	-
CASRQSPGSTYEQYF	TGCGCCAGCAGGCAATCACCGGGGTCAACCTACGAGCAGTACTTC	TRBJ2-7	TRBV4-1	-
CASSPGDRDHQPQHF	TGCGCCAGCAGCCCCGGGGACAGGGATCACCAGCCCCAGCATTTT	TRBJ1-5	TRBV5-1	TRBD1
CASSPGQGAFETEAFF	TGCGCCAGCAGCCCCGGACAGGGGGCATTTGAGACTGAAGCTTTCTTT	TRBJ1-1	TRBV5-1	TRBD1
CASSLNSQENQYF	TGTGCCAGCAGCTTAAACAGCCAAGAGAACCAGTACTTC	TRBJ2-5	TRBV7-9	-
CASSLVVSGDTQYF	TGTGCCAGCAGCTTAGTCGTCTCCGGGGATACGCAGTATTTT	TRBJ2-3	TRBV7-8	-
CASSTRWREGYTF	TGCGCCAGCAGCACACGGTGGAGGGAGGGCTACACCTTC	TRBJ1-2	TRBV4-1	-
CASSGRTGRAEAFF	TGTGCCAGCAGTGGCCGAACAGGGCGGGCTGAAGCTTTCTTT	TRBJ1-1	TRBV6-1	-
CAAEGGGSYEQYF	TGTGCCGCCGAGGGGGGCGGGAGCTACGAGCAGTACTTC	TRBJ2-7	TRBV25-1	-
CASSLGLGTGTTNYGYTF	TGCGCCAGCAGCTTGGGTCTGGGGACAGGGACTACTAACTATGGCTACACCTTC	TRBJ1-2	TRBV5-1	TRBD1
CASSLGGASGLNEQFF	TGTGCCAGCAGCTTGGGGGGGGCTAGCGGTTTAAATGAGCAGTTCTTC	TRBJ2-1	TRBV5-4	-
CASSIGERAYNEQFF	TGTGCCAGTAGTATAGGTGAGCGGGCCTACAATGAGCAGTTCTTC	TRBJ2-1	TRBV19	-
CASSRGQGISGANVLTF	TGTGCCAGTAGTAGAGGCCAGGGTATCTCTGGGGCCAACGTCCTGACTTTC	TRBJ2-6	TRBV19	-
CASTAGGANEKLFF	TGCGCCAGCACCGCCGGCGGAGCGAATGAAAAACTGTTTTTT	TRBJ1-4	TRBV5-1	-
CASSRGQRNTEAFF	TGTGCCAGCAGCCGGGGACAGAGGAACACTGAAGCTTTCTTT	TRBJ1-1	TRBV5-6	TRBD1
CSVDSSGKGEQYF	TGCAGCGTTGATTCTAGCGGAAAGGGCGAGCAGTACTTC	TRBJ2-7	TRBV29-1	TRBD2
CSVGQTSYEQYF	TGCAGCGTCGGACAGACATCCTACGAGCAGTACTTC	TRBJ2-7	TRBV29-1	-
CASSPWTSSVRETQYF	TGCGCCAGCAGCCCCTGGACTAGCTCCGTTAGAGAGACCCAGTACTTC	TRBJ2-5	TRBV4-1	TRBD2
CASSWGGGAQYF	TGTGCCAGCAGCTGGGGTGGAGGGGCGCAGTATTTT	TRBJ2-3	TRBV7-2	-
CASSPGTGVYEQYF	TGTGCCAGCAGCCCCGGGACAGGGGTTTACGAGCAGTACTTC	TRBJ2-7	TRBV5-4	TRBD1
CASSTTGTYGYTF	TGCGCCAGCAGCACTACAGGGACGTATGGCTACACCTTC	TRBJ1-2	TRBV5-1	-
CASSSGGTSGMGEQFF	TGTGCCAGCAGCTCGGGGGGGACTAGCGGGATGGGTGAGCAGTTCTTC	TRBJ2-1	TRBV7-9	TRBD2
CASSPPGTENTGELFF	TGTGCCAGCTCACCCCCCGGGACAGAGAACACCGGGGAGCTGTTTTTT	TRBJ2-2	TRBV18	TRBD1
CAMNGGGLNYGYTF	TGTGCCATGAATGGTGGCGGACTAAACTATGGCTACACCTTC	TRBJ1-2	TRBV30	-
CAIGYGQDSYEQYF	TGTGCCATCGGGTACGGACAGGACTCCTACGAGCAGTACTTC	TRBJ2-7	TRBV10-3	TRBD1
CASSPSFGNTIYF	TGTGCCAGCAGCCCTTCGTTTGGAAACACCATATATTTT	TRBJ1-3	TRBV6-1	-
CASSIGGLNYEQYF	TGTGCCAGTAGTATCGGGGGGCTGAACTACGAGCAGTACTTC	TRBJ2-7	TRBV19	-
CASRLGGAGEKLFF	TGTGCCAGCAGGCTGGGGGGGGCCGGAGAAAAACTGTTTTTT	TRBJ1-4	TRBV6-1	-
CASSPPGLHNEKLFF	TGTGCCAGCAGTCCTCCGGGACTCCATAATGAAAAACTGTTTTTT	TRBJ1-4	TRBV27	-
CASSQPSGRIGNEQFF	TGCGCCAGCAGCCAACCATCGGGTAGAATAGGCAATGAGCAGTTCTTC	TRBJ2-1	TRBV4-1	-
CASSPDSGSRSYEQYF	TGTGCCAGCAGCCCCGACAGCGGGAGTCGCTCCTACGAGCAGTACTTC	TRBJ2-7	TRBV7-2	TRBD2
CAWKKWRQGLGYTF	TGTGCCTGGAAAAAGTGGAGACAGGGGTTGGGCTACACCTTC	TRBJ1-2	TRBV30	TRBD1
CASSLGEGGLFF	TGTGCCAGCAGCCTCGGAGAGGGTGGGCTGTTTTTT	TRBJ2-2	TRBV11-2	-
CASRRQGANEKLFF	TGTGCCAGCAGACGACAGGGGGCTAATGAAAAACTGTTTTTT	TRBJ1-4	TRBV6-5	TRBD1
CASSLAAGRKTQYF	TGCGCCAGCAGCTTGGCTGCAGGGAGGAAGACCCAGTACTTC	TRBJ2-5	TRBV5-1	-